This TCR beta chain was obtained from a study of cytomegalovirus exposure and HLA in healthy donors. Study-level results: The authors later found TCR association rates varying by HLA locus, with DRB1 most and HLA-C fewest.

PCR used 60 Vbeta primers and 13 Jbeta primers. The data were produced by immunoSEQ multiplex PCR, yet TCRdb's version contains in-frame clones alone and is incomplete. The sample gives about 150,000 clones, around 79% of which show up once; approximately 6.1% is in the top ten. With V trimmed by 0 bases and J by 4 bases, 4 bases remained unmatched. The CDR3 is 18 amino acids. Germline V lookup: CDR1 LGHNA, CDR2 YSLEER. Concerning this clone itself: Its antigen is undetermined.

Sequenced: PBMCs. This receptor was taken from a young man in good health and CMV-seropositive. The chain joins TRBV4-3 to TRBJ2-1; the match to TRBD2 covers 15 bases. The CDR3 DNA sequence: TGCGCCAGCAGCCAAGAGGGCGGACTAGCGGGGGGGTACAATGAGCAGTTCTTC. Protein product: CASSQEGGLAGGYNEQFF.